This TCR beta chain stems from a study of shared clonotypes between healthy human individuals. Study overall: With ages of 18 to 49, the donors were a couple of women and three men.

Per the germline V gene, CDR1 is LNHDA and CDR2 is SQIVND (reference sequence). V trimming: 5 bases; J trimming: 7 bases; junction bases outside the gene matches: 9. There are 16 residues in the CDR3. Every immunoSEQ plate was one replicate of a subset's evenly spread DNA. Using immunoSEQ multiplex PCR, the repertoire was profiled, and TCRdb retains in-frame clones only, with some absent. The sample includes hundreds of thousands of clones, 95% to 97% of them seen just once. Specimen: naive CD4+ T cells sorted from blood. Stated subset: CD45RA+ positively selected. The sequence derives from a woman in her 30s in good health. The V gene is TRBV19, the J gene TRBJ1-6; TRBD1 matches at 9 bases. The CDR3 reads CASSPQSGTGNSPLHF. CDR3 DNA sequence: TGTGCCAGTAGTCCGCAGTCCGGGACAGGGAATTCACCCCTCCACTTT.